The present T cell receptor (beta chain) was sequenced within a study of glioma-infiltrating T cells. The germline V gene has CDR1 LNHDA and CDR2 SQIVND (reference sequence). V dropped 10 bases and J dropped 9; count of bases not matched to a gene: 7. This CDR3 is built from 14 residues. Amplification of TCR alpha and beta CDR3 regions from RNA used iRepertoire nested multiplex PCR. Tissue mRNA or PBMC total RNA, roughly 85-450 ng, went into one-step reverse transcription and amplification. MiXCR, applied by TCRdb to the multiplex PCR reads, yields one record per CDR3 protein. The data hold a few hundred thousand distinct CDR3 sequences, with roughly two fifths observed a single time.

The receptor's source is a human donor with low-grade glioma or glioblastoma, undergoing nonglioma brain surgery, or in good health (not recorded which). This chain connects TRBV19 to TRBJ2-1; TRBD2 agrees at 15 bases. Sequencing used glioma tissue, nonneoplastic brain tissue, or PBMCs (not recorded which). In nucleotides, the CDR3 is TGTGCCACTCTGGGACTAGCGGGGGGTAGTGAGCAGTTCTTC. This codes for CATLGLAGGSEQFF.